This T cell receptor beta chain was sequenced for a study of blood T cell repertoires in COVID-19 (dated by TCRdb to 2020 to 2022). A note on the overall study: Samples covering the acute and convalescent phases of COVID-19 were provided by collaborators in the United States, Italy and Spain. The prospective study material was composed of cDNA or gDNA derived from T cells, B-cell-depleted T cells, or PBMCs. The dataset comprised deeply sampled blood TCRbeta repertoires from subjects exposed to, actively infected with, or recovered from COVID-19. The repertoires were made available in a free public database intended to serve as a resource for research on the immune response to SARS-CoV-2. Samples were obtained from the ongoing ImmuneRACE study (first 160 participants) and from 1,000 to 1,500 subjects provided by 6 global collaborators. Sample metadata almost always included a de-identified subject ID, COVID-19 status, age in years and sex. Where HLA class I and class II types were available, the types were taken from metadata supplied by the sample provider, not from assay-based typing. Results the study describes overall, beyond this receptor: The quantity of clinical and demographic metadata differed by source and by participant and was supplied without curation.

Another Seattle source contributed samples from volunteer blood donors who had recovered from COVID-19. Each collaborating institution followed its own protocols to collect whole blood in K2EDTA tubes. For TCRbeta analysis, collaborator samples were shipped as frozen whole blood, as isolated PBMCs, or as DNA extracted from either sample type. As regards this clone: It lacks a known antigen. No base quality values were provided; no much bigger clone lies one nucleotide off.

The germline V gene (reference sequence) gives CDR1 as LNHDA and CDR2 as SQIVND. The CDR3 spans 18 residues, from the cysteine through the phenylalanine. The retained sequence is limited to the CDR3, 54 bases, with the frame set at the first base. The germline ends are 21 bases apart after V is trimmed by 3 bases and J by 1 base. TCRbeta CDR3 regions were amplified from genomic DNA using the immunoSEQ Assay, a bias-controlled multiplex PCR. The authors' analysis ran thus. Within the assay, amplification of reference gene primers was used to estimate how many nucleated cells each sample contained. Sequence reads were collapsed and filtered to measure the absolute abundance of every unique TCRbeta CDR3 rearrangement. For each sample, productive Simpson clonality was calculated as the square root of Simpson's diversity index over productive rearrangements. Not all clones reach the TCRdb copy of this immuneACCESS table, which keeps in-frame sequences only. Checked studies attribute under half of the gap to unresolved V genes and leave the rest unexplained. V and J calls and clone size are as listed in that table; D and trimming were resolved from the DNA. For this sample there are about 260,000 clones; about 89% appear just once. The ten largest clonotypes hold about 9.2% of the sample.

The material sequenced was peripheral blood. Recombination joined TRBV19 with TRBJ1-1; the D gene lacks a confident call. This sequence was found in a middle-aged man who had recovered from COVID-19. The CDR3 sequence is CASSIVARSSSENTEAFF. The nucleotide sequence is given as TGTGCCAGTAGTATTGTTGCCCGTAGCTCAAGCGAGAACACTGAAGCTTTCTTT. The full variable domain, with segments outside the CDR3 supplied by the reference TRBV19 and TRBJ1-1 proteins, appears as DGGITQSPKYLFRKEGQNVTLSCEQNLNHDAMYWYRQDPGQGLRLIYYSQIVNDFQKGDIAEGYSVSREKKESFPLTVTSAQKNPTAFYLCASSIVARSSSENTEAFFGQGTRLTVV.